A single sample gave rise to the 13 T cell receptor beta chains below, sequenced in a study of T cell responses to AZD1222 COVID-19 vaccine. Profiled with immunoSEQ multiplex PCR; TCRdb holds only in-frame clones, not every one. This sample has roughly 140,000 clones, with 90% found just once. The sample was peripheral blood, taken on day 0 of AZD1222 vaccination. The receptors stem from an adult in good health.

This clone came up once. This sequence joins TRBV6-5 and TRBJ1-6; D gene ambiguous. Germline V gene sequence: CDR1 MNHEY, CDR2 SVGAGI. The CDR3 has 14 residues. V dropped 6 bases and J dropped 4 bases, with 10 bases sitting between them. Here the CDR3 reads CASRLSVYNSPLHF. The CDR3 bases are TGTGCCAGCAGGCTAAGTGTTTATAATTCACCCCTCCACTTT.

This clone was seen once. The chain links TRBV12-3 or TRBV12-4 to TRBJ1-2; D gene uncertain. The CDR3 is 12 amino acids. Deletions cut 6 bases from V and 3 bases from J, with 8 bases between. CDR3 sequence: CASSAGDYGYTF. In nucleotides, the CDR3 is TGTGCCAGCAGCGCTGGGGACTATGGCTACACCTTC.

Details on this clone: The junction and the germline gene differ at one end; a read error may be behind it. V is TRBV7-9 and J is TRBJ1-1; the D gene is possibly TRBD1 (6 bases). This CDR3 comprises 14 residues. Germline CDR1 is SEHNR and CDR2 is FQNEAQ (reference sequence). CDR3 in DNA: TGTGCCAGCAGCTCGGCAACAGGGAACCCTGAAGCTTTCTTT. This encodes CASSSATGNPEAFF.

This clone was observed once. V usage is TRBV5-6 and J usage is TRBJ2-3; D is uncertain. This CDR3 has 15 amino acids. The germline V gene has CDR1 SGHDT and CDR2 YYEEEE. V lost 0 bases, J lost 2 bases, and 10 bases lay in between. CDR3 sequence: CASSLGGWNTDTQYF. CDR3 nucleotides: TGTGCCAGCAGCTTGGGTGGTTGGAACACAGATACGCAGTATTTT.

This clone was detected only once. The rearrangement uses TRBV30 and TRBJ1-2; 7 bases align to TRBD1. This CDR3 is 15 amino acids long. V lost 3 bases to trimming and J lost 4 bases; unmatched junction nucleotides: 11. Germline V gene lookup returns CDR1 GTSNPN and CDR2 SVGIG (reference sequence). The CDR3 loop is CAWSAAPGTAYGYTF. DNA for the CDR3: TGTGCCTGGAGCGCAGCTCCAGGGACAGCCTATGGCTACACCTTC.

The chain uses TRBV7-9 and TRBJ1-2; unclear D gene. Germline V gene lookup returns CDR1 SEHNR and CDR2 FQNEAQ (reference sequence). Deletions cut 2 bases from V and 4 bases from J, with 14 bases between. This CDR3 contains 15 residues. CDR3 nucleotide sequence: TGTGCCAGCAGCTTATTATCGCAGGCTACCTATGGCTACACCTTC. Its translation: CASSLLSQATYGYTF. Looking up the rest from reference TRBV7-9 and TRBJ1-2 gives the full variable domain: DTGVSQNPRHKITKRGQNVTFRCDPISEHNRLYWYRQTLGQGPEFLTYFQNEAQLEKSRLLSDRFSAERPKGSFSTLEIQRTEQGDSAMYLCASSLLSQATYGYTFGSGTRLTVV.

The chain combines TRBV5-1 with TRBJ2-2; no clear D. This CDR3 has 14 residues. The germline V gene encodes CDR1 SGHRS and CDR2 YFSETQ. Trimming cost V 0 bases and J 1 base, with 4 bases left between them. The DNA of the CDR3 is TGCGCCAGCAGCTTGGCCAGGAACACCGGGGAGCTGTTTTTT. It is translated as CASSLARNTGELFF.

This rearrangement joins TRBV7-2 to TRBJ2-3; D gene uncertain. The germline V gene has CDR1 SGHTA and CDR2 FQGNSA. CDR3 size: 15 residues. V was cut by 0 bases and J by 0 bases, with 7 bases left in between. CDR3 residues: CASSLAGSSTDTQYF. CDR3 nucleotides: TGTGCCAGCAGCTTAGCCGGATCTAGCACAGATACGCAGTATTTT.

The chain combines TRBV6-2 or TRBV6-3 with TRBJ1-5; D is unclear. This CDR3 comprises 14 residues. V lost 4 bases and J lost 1, with 8 bases in between. The germline gives CDR1 MNHEY, CDR2 SVGEGT. Here the CDR3 DNA reads TGTGCCAGCAGTTTAGGACGGAGCAATCAGCCCCAGCATTTT. Protein sequence: CASSLGRSNQPQHF.

V gene TRBV28 combines with J gene TRBJ2-7, with D tentatively TRBD1 (6 bases). V was cut by 2 bases and J by 3 bases, with 8 bases left in between. Germline V CDR1 and CDR2: MDHEN, SYDVKM. This CDR3 is built from 13 residues. The CDR3 is CASSLTRGYEQYF. DNA for the CDR3: TGTGCCAGCAGTTTAACCAGGGGCTACGAGCAGTACTTC.

The chain combines TRBV3-1 (or the pseudogene TRBV3-2) with TRBJ2-5; 11 nucleotides agree with TRBD2. This CDR3 comprises 16 residues. CDR1 LGHDT and CDR2 YNNKEL come from the germline V gene (reference sequence). The junction had 10 bases not matched to a gene; V was cut back by 5 bases and J by 5 bases. The CDR3 coding sequence is TGTGCCAGCAGCGGATACTTAGCGGGAGGGCCGGAGACCCAGTACTTC. Translating gives CASSGYLAGGPETQYF.

The chain joins TRBV4-1 to TRBJ1-2, with 8 bases matching TRBD1. CDR1 and CDR2 (germline): MGHRA, YSYEKL. This CDR3 is built from 16 residues. The V gene end was trimmed by 0 bases and the J gene end by 5 bases; junction bases not matched to a gene: 8. The CDR3 is CASSQEDREFGYGYTF. As DNA, the CDR3 is TGCGCCAGCAGCCAAGAGGACAGGGAGTTTGGATATGGCTACACCTTC.

The CDR3 DNA reads as TGTGCCAGCAGCAAAGCGCCAAGGTCTCAGCCCCAGCATTTT. Translating gives CASSKAPRSQPQHF. The chain couples TRBV21-1 to TRBJ1-5. TRBV21-1 is a listed pseudogene. The CDR3 loop spans 14 amino acids.